The clone carrying this T cell receptor (beta chain) was counted only a few times. As yet, its antigen is unknown. The source of the sample is a study of T-cell memory formation after mild COVID-19. Turning to the study itself: Across donors, TCR clusters were largely donor specific.

CDR3 length: 13 residues. Between the trimmed V and J ends, which lost 6 bases and 5 bases, there was a span of 13 bases. The germline V gene encodes CDR1 LGHDT and CDR2 YNNKEL (reference sequence). Using constant-segment primers, 5'RACE produced TCR alpha and TCR beta cDNA libraries carrying sample barcodes and UMIs. In TCRdb, the 5' RACE reads were re-called with MiXCR into one record per CDR3 protein. This table holds 580,000 or so distinct CDR3 sequences, about 18% found once. General observations from the study: Some responding clones appeared in pre-infection memory, suggesting cross-reactive memory joined. Nothing confirmed that second-wave clones peaking on day 37 were specific for SARS-CoV-2.

The chain uses TRBV3-1 and TRBJ2-5; D is unclear. Sample: PBMCs or a T cell subset sorted from them (not recorded which). The sequence derives from an adult woman who had mild COVID-19 (a few samples of this study predate the infection). Cell type and time point are not known. CDR3 sequence (DNA): TGTGCCAGCAGTCGCACGACTCGGGAGACCCAGTACTTC. Protein product: CASSRTTRETQYF.